This T cell receptor beta chain was captured in a study of T cell clonotyping in hematopoietic cell transplantation. The CDR3 is 14 residues long. Germline V gene lookup returns CDR1 MNHEY and CDR2 SMNVEV (reference sequence). Trimming took off 6 bases at V and 9 bases at J, with 20 bases between the two ends. TCRdb keeps only in-frame clones here, not all; method: immunoSEQ multiplex PCR. The table lists about 69,000 clones, about 94% of them singletons. The TCR comes from a man in his forties or fifties in good health. Some clones in this sample may be carry-over from other donors' samples. Sequenced input: peripheral blood mononuclear cells. The chain carries TRBV27 and TRBJ2-5; D possibly corresponds to TRBD1 (5 bases). The CDR3 nucleotides are TGTGCCAGCAGCCCCCAAGGGGTCTTTTCCGCCCAGTACTTC. Protein product: CASSPQGVFSAQYF.